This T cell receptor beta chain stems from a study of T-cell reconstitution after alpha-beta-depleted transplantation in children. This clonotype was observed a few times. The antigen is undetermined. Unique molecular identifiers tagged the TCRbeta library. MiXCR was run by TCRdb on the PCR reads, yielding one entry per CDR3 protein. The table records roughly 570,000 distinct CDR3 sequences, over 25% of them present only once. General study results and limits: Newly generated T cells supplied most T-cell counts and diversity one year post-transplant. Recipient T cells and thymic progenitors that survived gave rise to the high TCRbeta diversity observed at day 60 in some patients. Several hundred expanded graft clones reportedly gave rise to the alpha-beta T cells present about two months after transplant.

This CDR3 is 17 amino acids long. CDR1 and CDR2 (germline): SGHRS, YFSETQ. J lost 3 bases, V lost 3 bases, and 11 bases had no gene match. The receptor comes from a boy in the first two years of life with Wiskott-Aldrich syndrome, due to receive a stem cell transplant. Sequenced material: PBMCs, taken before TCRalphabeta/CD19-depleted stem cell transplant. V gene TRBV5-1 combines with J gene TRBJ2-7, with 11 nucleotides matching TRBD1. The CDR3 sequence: CASSWRGQGDSRYEQYF. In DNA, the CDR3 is TGCGCCAGCAGCTGGAGGGGACAGGGGGATTCACGCTACGAGCAGTACTTC.